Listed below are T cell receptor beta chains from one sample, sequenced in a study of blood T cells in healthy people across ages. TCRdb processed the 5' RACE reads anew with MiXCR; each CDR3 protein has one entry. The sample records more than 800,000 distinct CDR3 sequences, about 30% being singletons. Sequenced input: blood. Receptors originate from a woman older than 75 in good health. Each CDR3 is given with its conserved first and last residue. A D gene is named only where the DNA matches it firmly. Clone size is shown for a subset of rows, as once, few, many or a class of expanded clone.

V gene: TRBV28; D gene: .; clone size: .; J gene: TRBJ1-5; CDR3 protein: CASSWRQGNQPQHF; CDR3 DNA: TGTGCCAGCAGTTGGAGGCAGGGGAATCAGCCCCAGCATTTT
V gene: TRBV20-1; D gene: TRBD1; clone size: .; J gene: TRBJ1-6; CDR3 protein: CSAREGQRVQSPLHF; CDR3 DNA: TGCAGTGCTAGAGAGGGACAGAGAGTACAGTCACCCCTCCACTTT
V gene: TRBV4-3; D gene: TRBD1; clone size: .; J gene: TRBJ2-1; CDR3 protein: CASSQALGTGNHNEQFF; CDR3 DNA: TGCGCCAGCAGCCAAGCCCTGGGGACAGGGAACCACAATGAGCAGTTCTTC
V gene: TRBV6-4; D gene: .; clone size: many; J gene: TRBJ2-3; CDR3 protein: CASSRKQGTGTQYF; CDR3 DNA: TGTGCCAGCAGTAGGAAGCAGGGCACGGGTACGCAGTATTTT
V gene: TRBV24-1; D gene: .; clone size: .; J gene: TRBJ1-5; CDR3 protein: CATSGGVGQPQHF; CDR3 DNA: TGTGCCACCAGTGGAGGGGTTGGACAGCCCCAGCATTTT
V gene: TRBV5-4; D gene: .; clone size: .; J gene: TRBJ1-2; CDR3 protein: CASGTSGGGYGYTF; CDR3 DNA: TGTGCCAGCGGTACATCGGGAGGGGGTTATGGCTACACCTTC
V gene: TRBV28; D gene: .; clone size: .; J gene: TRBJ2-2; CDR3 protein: CASRQPNTGELFF; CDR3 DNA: TGTGCCAGCAGACAGCCGAACACCGGGGAGCTGTTTTTT
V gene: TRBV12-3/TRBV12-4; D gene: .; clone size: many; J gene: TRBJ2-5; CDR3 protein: CATRGGGTQYF; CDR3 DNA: TGTGCCACGAGGGGTGGGGGGACCCAGTACTTC
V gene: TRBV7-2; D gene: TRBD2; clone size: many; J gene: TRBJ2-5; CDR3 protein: CASSLGGGAQTQYF; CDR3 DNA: TGTGCCAGCAGCTTAGGCGGGGGGGCACAGACCCAGTACTTC
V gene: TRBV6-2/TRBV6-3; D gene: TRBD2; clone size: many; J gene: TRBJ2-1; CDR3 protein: CASHPVPRGGNEQFF; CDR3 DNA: TGTGCCAGCCACCCCGTACCGCGGGGGGGGAATGAGCAGTTCTTC
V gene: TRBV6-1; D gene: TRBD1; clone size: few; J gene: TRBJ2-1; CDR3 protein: CASSVRQGASYNEQFF; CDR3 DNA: TGTGCCAGCAGTGTACGACAGGGGGCGTCCTACAATGAGCAGTTCTTC
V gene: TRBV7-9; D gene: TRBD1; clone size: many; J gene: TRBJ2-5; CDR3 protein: CASNFDRDRETRRKETQYF; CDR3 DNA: TGTGCCAGCAACTTTGACCGGGACAGGGAAACCCGGAGGAAAGAGACCCAGTACTTC
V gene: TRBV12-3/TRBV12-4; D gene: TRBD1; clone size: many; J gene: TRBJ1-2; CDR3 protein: CASSIRTGTYGYTF; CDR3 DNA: TGTGCCAGCAGTATACGGACAGGAACCTATGGCTACACCTTC
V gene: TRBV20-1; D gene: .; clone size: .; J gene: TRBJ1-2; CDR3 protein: CSASSWVETGLYGYTF; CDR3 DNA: TGCAGTGCTAGTTCCTGGGTAGAGACTGGGCTCTATGGCTACACCTTC
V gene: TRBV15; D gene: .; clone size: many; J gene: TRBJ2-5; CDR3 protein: CATSRPGGGGLETQYF; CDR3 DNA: TGTGCCACCAGCAGACCAGGGGGGGGAGGCCTGGAGACCCAGTACTTC
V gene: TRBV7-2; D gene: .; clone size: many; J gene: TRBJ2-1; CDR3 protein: CASSLTDLNEQFF; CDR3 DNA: TGTGCCAGCAGCTTAACCGATCTGAATGAGCAGTTCTTC
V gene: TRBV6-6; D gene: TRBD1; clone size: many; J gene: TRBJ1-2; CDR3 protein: CASRQQGTSGYTF; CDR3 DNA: TGTGCCAGCAGACAACAGGGGACGTCGGGCTACACCTTC
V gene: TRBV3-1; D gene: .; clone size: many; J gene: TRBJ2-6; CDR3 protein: CASSQAGGYSGANVLTF; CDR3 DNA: TGTGCCAGCAGCCAAGCCGGGGGTTACTCTGGGGCCAACGTCCTGACTTTC
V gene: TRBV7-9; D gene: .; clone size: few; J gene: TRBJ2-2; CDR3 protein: CASSPGHTNTGELFF; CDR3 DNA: TGTGCCAGCAGCCCAGGACATACGAACACCGGGGAGCTGTTTTTT
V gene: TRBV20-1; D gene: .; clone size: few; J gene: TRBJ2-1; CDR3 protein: CSARLSKGKQFF; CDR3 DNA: TGCAGTGCTAGGCTCTCTAAGGGTAAGCAGTTCTTC
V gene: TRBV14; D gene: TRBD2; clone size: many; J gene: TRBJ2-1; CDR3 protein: CASRNSGGAFYEQFF; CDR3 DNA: TGTGCCAGCAGAAATAGCGGGGGGGCTTTCTATGAGCAGTTCTTC
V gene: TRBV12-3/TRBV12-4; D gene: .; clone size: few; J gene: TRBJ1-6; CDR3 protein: CASSYPGAPLHF; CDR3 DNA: TGTGCCAGCAGTTACCCGGGGGCACCCCTCCACTTT
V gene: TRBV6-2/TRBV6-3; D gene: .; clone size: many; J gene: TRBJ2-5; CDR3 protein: CASSYFETQYF; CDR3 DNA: TGTGCCAGCAGTTACTTCGAGACCCAGTACTTC
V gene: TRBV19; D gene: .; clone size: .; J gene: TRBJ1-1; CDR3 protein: CASSPAKGRNTEAFF; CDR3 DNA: TGTGCCAGTAGTCCCGCGAAAGGGAGGAACACTGAAGCTTTCTTT
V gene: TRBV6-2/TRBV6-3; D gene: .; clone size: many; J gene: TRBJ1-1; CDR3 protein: CASSFTYASPGLNTEAFF; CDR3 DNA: TGTGCCAGCAGTTTCACCTACGCCTCGCCAGGGCTGAACACTGAAGCTTTCTTT
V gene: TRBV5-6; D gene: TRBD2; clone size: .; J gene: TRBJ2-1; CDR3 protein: CAGSLEMLAGGRNEQFF; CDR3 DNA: TGTGCCGGCAGCTTGGAGATGCTAGCGGGGGGGCGCAATGAGCAGTTCTTC
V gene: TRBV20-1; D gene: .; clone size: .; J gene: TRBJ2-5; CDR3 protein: CSAPPEQGGGNEQYF; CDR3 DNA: TGCAGTGCTCCCCCCGAACAGGGAGGGGGCAATGAGCAGTACTTC
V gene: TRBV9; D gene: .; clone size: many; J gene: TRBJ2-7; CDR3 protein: CASSVAYTSSYEQYF; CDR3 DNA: TGTGCCAGCAGCGTAGCTTACACGAGCTCCTACGAGCAGTACTTC
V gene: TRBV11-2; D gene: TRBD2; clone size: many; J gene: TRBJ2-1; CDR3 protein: CASSQASGGAYNEQFF; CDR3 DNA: TGTGCCAGTTCCCAGGCTAGCGGGGGGGCCTACAATGAGCAGTTCTTC
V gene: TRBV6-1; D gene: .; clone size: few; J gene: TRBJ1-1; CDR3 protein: CASSDPPTGYTEAFF; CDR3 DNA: TGTGCCAGCAGTGACCCCCCTACAGGGTACACTGAAGCTTTCTTT
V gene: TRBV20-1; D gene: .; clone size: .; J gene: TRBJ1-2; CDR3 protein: CSAREWSGYTF; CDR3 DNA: TGCAGTGCTAGAGAGTGGAGTGGCTACACCTTC
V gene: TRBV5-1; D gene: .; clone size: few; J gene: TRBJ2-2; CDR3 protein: CASSLHSRGNTGELFF; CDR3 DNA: TGCGCCAGCAGCTTGCACTCTCGGGGAAACACCGGGGAGCTGTTTTTT
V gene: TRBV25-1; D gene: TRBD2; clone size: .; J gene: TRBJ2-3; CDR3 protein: CASSETRLAGGRTDTQYF; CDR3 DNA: TGTGCCAGCAGTGAAACCAGGCTAGCGGGGGGTCGGACAGATACGCAGTATTTT
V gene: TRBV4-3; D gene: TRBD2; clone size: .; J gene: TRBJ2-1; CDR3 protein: CASSQGARALAGGGNEQFF; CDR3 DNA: TGCGCCAGCAGCCAAGGAGCCCGAGCCTTAGCGGGGGGAGGCAATGAGCAGTTCTTC
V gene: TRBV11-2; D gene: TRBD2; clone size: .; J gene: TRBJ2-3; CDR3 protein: CASSPRGDGGTTDTQYF; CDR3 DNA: TGTGCCAGCAGCCCCCGGGGGGACGGGGGGACCACAGATACGCAGTATTTT
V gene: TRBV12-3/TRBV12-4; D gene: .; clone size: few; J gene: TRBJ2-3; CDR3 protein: CASSFGDISTDAQYF; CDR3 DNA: TGTGCCAGCAGTTTTGGGGACATAAGCACAGATGCGCAGTATTTT
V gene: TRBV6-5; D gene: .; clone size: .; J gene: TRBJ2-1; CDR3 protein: CASSYSRGRDEQFF; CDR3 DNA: TGTGCCAGCAGTTACTCGAGGGGGAGGGATGAGCAGTTCTTC
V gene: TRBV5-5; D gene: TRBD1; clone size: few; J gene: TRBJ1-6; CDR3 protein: CASSWGQGASSPLHF; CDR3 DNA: TGTGCCAGCAGCTGGGGACAGGGGGCAAGTTCACCCCTCCACTTT
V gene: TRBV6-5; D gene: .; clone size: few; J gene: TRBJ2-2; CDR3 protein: CASAHPNTGELFF; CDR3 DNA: TGTGCCAGCGCCCATCCCAACACCGGGGAGCTGTTTTTT
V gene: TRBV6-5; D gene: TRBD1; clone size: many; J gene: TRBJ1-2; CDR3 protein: CASSYGTGSPNYGYTF; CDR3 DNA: TGTGCCAGCAGTTACGGGACAGGGTCCCCTAACTATGGCTACACCTTC
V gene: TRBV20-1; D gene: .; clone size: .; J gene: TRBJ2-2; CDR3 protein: CSAREQVNTGELFF; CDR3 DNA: TGCAGTGCTAGAGAACAGGTGAACACCGGGGAGCTGTTTTTT
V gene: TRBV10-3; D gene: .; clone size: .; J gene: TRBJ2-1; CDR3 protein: CAISESDPRNEQFF; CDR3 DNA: TGTGCCATCAGTGAGTCAGACCCAAGGAATGAGCAGTTCTTC
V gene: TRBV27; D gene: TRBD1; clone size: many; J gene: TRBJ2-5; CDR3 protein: CASSSGQVRGTQYF; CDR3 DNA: TGTGCCAGCAGTTCCGGACAGGTCCGGGGGACCCAGTACTTC
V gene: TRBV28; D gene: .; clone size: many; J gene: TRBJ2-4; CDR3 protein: CASSAPALAKNIQYF; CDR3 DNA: TGTGCCAGCAGTGCTCCCGCATTAGCCAAAAACATTCAGTACTTC
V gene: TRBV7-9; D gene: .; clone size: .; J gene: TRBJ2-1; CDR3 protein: CASSLAGSWEQFF; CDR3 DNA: TGTGCCAGCAGCTTAGCGGGCAGCTGGGAGCAGTTCTTC
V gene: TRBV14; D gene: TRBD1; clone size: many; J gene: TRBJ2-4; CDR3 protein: CASSQSPDRVKNIQYF; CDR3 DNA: TGTGCCAGCAGCCAATCCCCCGACAGGGTCAAAAACATTCAGTACTTC
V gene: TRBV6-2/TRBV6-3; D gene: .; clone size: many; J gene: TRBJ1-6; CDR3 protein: CASRSDKTPRSYNSPLHF; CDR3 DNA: TGTGCCAGCAGATCGGACAAGACCCCACGGTCCTATAATTCACCCCTCCACTTT
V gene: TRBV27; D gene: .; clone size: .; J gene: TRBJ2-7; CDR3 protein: CASSLWPPTGTHEQYF; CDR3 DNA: TGTGCCAGCAGTTTATGGCCTCCGACAGGCACCCACGAGCAGTACTTC
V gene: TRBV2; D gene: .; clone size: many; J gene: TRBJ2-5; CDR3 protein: CASSRDQGRYETQYF; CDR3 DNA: TGTGCCAGCAGCCGGGACCAGGGGCGTTATGAGACCCAGTACTTC
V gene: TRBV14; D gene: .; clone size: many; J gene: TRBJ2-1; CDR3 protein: CASALWGEQFF; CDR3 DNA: TGTGCCAGCGCACTGTGGGGGGAGCAGTTCTTC
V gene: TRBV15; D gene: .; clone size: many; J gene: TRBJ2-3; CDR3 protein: CATSREEGLKYDTQYF; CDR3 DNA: TGTGCCACCAGCAGAGAGGAGGGGCTAAAATATGATACGCAGTATTTT
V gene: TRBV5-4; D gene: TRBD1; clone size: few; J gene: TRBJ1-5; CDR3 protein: CASSYQNYRGSNQPQHF; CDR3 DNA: TGTGCCAGCAGCTACCAAAATTACAGGGGCTCCAATCAGCCCCAGCATTTT
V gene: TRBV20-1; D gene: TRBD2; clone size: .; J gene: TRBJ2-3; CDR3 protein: CSARDPLAGATDTQYF; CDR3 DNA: TGCAGTGCTAGAGACCCCCTAGCGGGGGCCACAGATACGCAGTATTTT
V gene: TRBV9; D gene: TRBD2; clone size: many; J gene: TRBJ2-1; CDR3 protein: CASSVSGGIIHNEQFF; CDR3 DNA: TGTGCCAGCAGCGTATCCGGGGGGATTATACACAATGAGCAGTTCTTC